This entry lists 14 T cell receptor beta chains sequenced from one sample in a study of OX40 agonist ivuxolimab in advanced cancers. Clones were read by immunoSEQ multiplex PCR, and TCRdb kept only the in-frame ones, dropping some. The table shows tens of thousands of clones, with around 87% occurring only once. The sample here was CD4+ or CD8+ T cells sorted from blood, taken in a trial of the OX40 agonist ivuxolimab. The source is an adult with an advanced solid tumor such as melanoma, head and neck, liver or kidney cancer.

The CDR3 region has the DNA TGTGCCAGCTCACCCAGCGGGGGGCGTAATCAGCCCCAGCATTTT. Translation gives CASSPSGGRNQPQHF. This chain connects TRBV18 to TRBJ1-5; the D gene is possibly TRBD1 (6 bases). Deletions cut 3 bases from V and 4 bases from J, with 13 bases between. CDR3 length equals 15 residues. Germline V lookup: CDR1 KGHSH, CDR2 LQKENI.

The chain uses TRBV5-4 and TRBJ2-3, with 8 positions matching TRBD2. This CDR3 region has 16 residues. Losses at the gene ends were 0 bases for V and 2 bases for J; bases not matched to a gene: 5. The germline CDR1 and CDR2 sequences are SGHNT and YYREEE (reference sequence). The CDR3: CASSLGGRGATDTQYF. DNA for the CDR3: TGTGCCAGCAGCTTGGGCGGGCGGGGGGCCACAGATACGCAGTATTTT.

The chain couples TRBV7-2 to TRBJ2-5, with 9 positions matching TRBD2. Per germline, CDR1 SGHTA and CDR2 FQGNSA. The CDR3 runs 16 residues. Unmatched junction bases numbered 10, after V lost 5 bases and J lost 3 bases. CDR3 in amino acids: CASSPSWRGGEETQYF. As DNA, the CDR3 is TGTGCCAGCAGCCCTTCGTGGCGGGGGGGCGAAGAGACCCAGTACTTC.

This clone has only one observation. The V gene is TRBV30, the J gene TRBJ1-2; 7 positions match TRBD1. The CDR3 has 12 amino acids. Germline V gene data show CDR1 as GTSNPN and CDR2 as SVGIG (reference sequence). Trimming at V came to 2 bases and at J to 7 bases, leaving 4 bases not matched to a gene. The CDR3 region has the DNA TGTGCCTGGAGTACAGGGGACGGTGGCTACACCTTC. Its protein product is CAWSTGDGGYTF.

This sequence joins TRBV7-9 and TRBJ1-4, with TRBD1 as a possible D gene (6 bases). The V end was cut by 2 bases, the J end by 6 bases, with 13 bases between. From germline, CDR1 is SEHNR and CDR2 FQNEAQ (reference sequence). The CDR3 runs 15 residues. The CDR3 DNA follows: TGTGCCAGCAGCTTATCGGAACAGGGTCATGAAAAACTGTTTTTT. It codes for CASSLSEQGHEKLFF.

With respect to this clone: A read error may produce the germline difference seen at one junction end. The V call is TRBV7-7, the J call TRBJ2-3; D uncertain. This CDR3 has 13 residues. The V gene's germline CDR1 is SSHAT and CDR2 FNYEAQ (reference sequence). The chain's CDR3 is CASSRRVSDTQYF. CDR3 in DNA: TGTGCTAGCAGCCGACGGGTATCAGATACGCAGTATTTT.

This clone was detected only a few times. The chain uses TRBV7-9 and TRBJ2-1; 11 positions match TRBD2. Trimming at V came to 6 bases and at J to 4 bases, leaving 5 bases not matched to a gene. Germline V CDR1 and CDR2: SEHNR, FQNEAQ (reference sequence). The CDR3 sequence is 15 residues long. CDR3 protein: CASSLTSGGYNEQFF. The DNA for the CDR3 is TGTGCCAGCAGTCTCACTAGCGGGGGTTACAATGAGCAGTTCTTC.

V is TRBV4-3 and J is TRBJ2-2; tentatively, D is TRBD1 (6 bases). V shed 1 base and J shed 0 bases, with 9 bases lying between them. Germline assignment: CDR1 LGHNA and CDR2 YSLEER. The CDR3 extends over 16 amino acids. The CDR3 here is CASSQGGQANTGELFF. The CDR3, as DNA: TGCGCCAGCAGCCAAGGGGGGCAGGCGAACACCGGGGAGCTGTTTTTT.

The chain combines TRBV28 with TRBJ2-2; D not certain. The V end was cut by 4 bases, the J end by 3 bases, with 9 bases between. This CDR3 has 14 amino acids. Germline values: CDR1 MDHEN, CDR2 SYDVKM. The CDR3 spells CASSWKTDTGELFF. The CDR3 region has the DNA TGTGCCAGCAGTTGGAAAACAGACACCGGGGAGCTGTTTTTT.

This rearrangement joins TRBV7-8 to TRBJ1-2, with D tentatively TRBD1 (6 bases). Trimming pared 0 bases from V and 4 bases from J, leaving 12 bases between. There are 15 residues in the CDR3. The germline gives CDR1 SGHVS, CDR2 FQNEAQ. In DNA, the CDR3 is TGTGCCAGCAGCTTAGCCCAGGGGAATAGCTATGGCTACACCTTC. Translation gives CASSLAQGNSYGYTF.

V gene TRBV6-5 combines with J gene TRBJ2-7; D not resolved. V dropped 2 bases and J dropped 0 bases, with 8 bases sitting between them. Per germline, CDR1 MNHEY and CDR2 SVGAGI. The CDR3 runs to 14 residues. CDR3 nucleotide sequence: TGTGCCAGCAGTTACGACGGCAGCTCCTACGAGCAGTACTTC. Translated, it gives CASSYDGSSYEQYF.

This chain connects TRBV2 to TRBJ2-1; D may be TRBD2 (5 bases). CDR1 and CDR2 from the germline V gene are SNHLY and FYNNEI. CDR3 size: 15 residues. Trimming took 5 bases from V and 0 from J, leaving 11 bases between them. This chain's CDR3 is CASSKSRDSYNEQFF. The CDR3 DNA reads as TGTGCCAGCAGTAAAAGCCGGGACTCCTACAATGAGCAGTTCTTC. Combining the CDR3 with reference TRBV2 and TRBJ2-1 gives the whole variable domain EPEVTQTPSHQVTQMGQEVILRCVPISNHLYFYWYRQILGQKVEFLVSFYNNEISEKSEIFDDQFSVERPDGSNFTLKIRSTKLEDSAMYFCASSKSRDSYNEQFFGPGTRLTVL.

The J gene is TRBJ2-3, the V gene TRBV7-2; 9 bases line up with TRBD2. The V gene's germline CDR1 is SGHTA and CDR2 FQGNSA. Trimming cost V 0 bases and J 5 bases; bases outside gene matches: 9. CDR3 size: 17 residues. As DNA, the CDR3 is TGTGCCAGCAGCTTAGCGCCGGCGGGGGGGCCAAGAGATACGCAGTATTTT. Protein product: CASSLAPAGGPRDTQYF.

V usage is TRBV15 and J usage is TRBJ2-5; 7 bases agree with TRBD1. J lost 5 bases, V lost 5 bases, and 11 bases had no gene match. There are 15 residues in the CDR3. Germline V lookup: CDR1 LNHNV, CDR2 YYDKDF (reference sequence). The CDR3 coding sequence is TGTGCCACCAGCTCAAGGGGGCCTAGTAGGGAGACCCAGTACTTC. It translates to CATSSRGPSRETQYF.